This entry lists 22 T cell receptor beta chains sequenced from one sample in a study of shared clonotypes between healthy human individuals. Clones were read by immunoSEQ multiplex PCR, and TCRdb kept only the in-frame ones, dropping some. The sample shows about 490,000 clones, less than 80% of them seen only once. Input material: PBMCs. Every receptor here comes from a middle-aged woman in good health. Some clones in this sample may be carry-over from other donors' samples.

Remarks on this clone: One base away lies a much larger clone, so this may be a sequencing read error. The chain joins TRBV15 to TRBJ1-1; D is ambiguous. V lost 1 base to trimming and J lost 5 bases, with 14 bases between them. There are 15 residues in the CDR3. Germline assignment: CDR1 LNHNV and CDR2 YYDKDF (reference sequence). CDR3 DNA: TGTGCCACCAGCAGAGTGCAGGCCCCGTGGACTGAAGCTTTCTTT. Amino acid sequence: CATSRVQAPWTEAFF.

This rearrangement joins TRBV7-2 to TRBJ2-7; the match to TRBD2 covers 7 bases. V gave up 5 bases and J gave up 4 bases; unmatched junction bases: 5. The CDR3 is 13 amino acids. Germline assignment: CDR1 SGHTA and CDR2 FQGNSA. This CDR3 is CASSRDYKYEQYF. The CDR3 DNA reads as TGTGCCAGCAGCCGGGACTACAAATACGAGCAGTACTTC. Based on the CDR3 plus reference TRBV7-2 and TRBJ2-7, the full variable domain is GAGVSQSPSNKVTEKGKDVELRCDPISGHTALYWYRQSLGQGLEFLIYFQGNSAPDKSGLPSDRFSAERTGGSVSTLTIQRTQQEDSAVYLCASSRDYKYEQYFGPGTRLTVT.

A few counts support this clone. This chain links TRBV30 with TRBJ1-4; 9 bases fit TRBD1. The J segment lost 5 bases and the V segment lost 3 bases, leaving 1 base of the junction unmatched. The CDR3 length is 13 residues. Germline CDR1 reads GTSNPN; CDR2 reads SVGIG (reference sequence). The CDR3 nucleotides read TGTGCCTGGAGCGGACAGGGGAATGAAAAACTGTTTTTT. Residues: CAWSGQGNEKLFF. Supplemented by reference TRBV30 and TRBJ1-4, the full variable domain reads SQTIHQWPATLVQPVGSPLSLECTVEGTSNPNLYWYRQAAGRGLQLLFYSVGIGQISSEVPQNLSASRPQDRQFILSSKKLLLSDSGFYLCAWSGQGNEKLFFGSGTQLSVL.

This chain links TRBV19 with TRBJ1-1, with unresolved D. V was cut by 0 bases and J by 4 bases, with 15 bases left in between. This CDR3 region has 16 residues. CDR1 LNHDA and CDR2 SQIVND come from the germline V gene (reference sequence). The CDR3 here is CASSIDPGGRGTEAFF. The CDR3 nucleotides read TGTGCCAGTAGTATAGATCCCGGTGGGAGAGGCACTGAAGCTTTCTTT.

V usage is TRBV5-6 and J usage is TRBJ2-3; D tentatively reads TRBD1 or TRBD2 (6 bases each). Germline CDR1 reads SGHDT; CDR2 reads YYEEEE. Trimming cost V 4 bases and J 1 base, with 13 bases left between them. The CDR3 runs 15 residues. The CDR3 DNA is TGTGCCAGCAGCCCTGGGGGGCGCCGCACAGATACGCAGTATTTT. Encoded protein: CASSPGGRRTDTQYF.

This chain connects TRBV5-4 to TRBJ1-1, with a weak D call TRBD1 (6 bases). Trimming removed 0 bases from V and 0 bases from J, with 12 bases in between. The CDR3 sequence is 16 residues long. Germline CDR1 is SGHNT and CDR2 is YYREEE (reference sequence). The CDR3 reads CASSLVGGWVNTEAFF. DNA for the CDR3: TGTGCCAGCAGCTTGGTAGGGGGTTGGGTGAACACTGAAGCTTTCTTT.

The V and J genes are TRBV11-3 and TRBJ2-7, with 12 bases fitting TRBD1. The ends lost 5 bases at V and 7 bases at J; junction bases unmatched: 12. The germline V gene encodes CDR1 SGHNT and CDR2 YENEEA. The length of the CDR3 is 16 residues. This chain's CDR3 is CASSAHPGQGAGEQYF. The DNA of the CDR3 is TGTGCCAGCAGCGCCCACCCGGGACAGGGGGCTGGTGAGCAGTACTTC.

V gene TRBV4-3 combines with J gene TRBJ2-3; 8 bases fit TRBD2. This CDR3 comprises 17 residues. Germline V CDR1 and CDR2: LGHNA, YSLEER. V shed 0 bases, J shed 4 bases, and the junction held 9 bases outside the gene matches. This CDR3 reads CASSQDRGGRLPDTQYF. CDR3 coding DNA: TGCGCCAGCAGCCAAGATCGAGGCGGGAGGCTGCCAGATACGCAGTATTTT.

As regards this clone: This CDR3 is also generated by other DNA sequences in the sample. The chain recombines TRBV5-1 with TRBJ1-1; no reliable D call. V lost 0 bases, J lost 1 base, and 7 bases lay in between. The V gene's germline CDR1 is SGHRS and CDR2 YFSETQ. This CDR3 region has 14 residues. Here the CDR3 reads CASSLEGRNTEAFF. Here the CDR3 DNA reads TGCGCCAGCAGCTTGGAAGGCCGGAACACTGAAGCTTTCTTT.

Comments on this clone: A much larger clone lies one base from this, so it may be a read error. Other DNA sequences of this sample code for an identical CDR3. This chain connects TRBV18 to TRBJ2-2; 10 nucleotides match TRBD2. With V trimmed by 2 bases and J by 6 bases, 9 bases remained unmatched. This CDR3 contains 17 residues. CDR1 and CDR2 from the germline V gene are KGHSH and LQKENI. The CDR3 DNA follows: TGTGCCAGCTCACCAAGGCGGCTAGCGGGAGCTCCCGGGGAGCTGTTTTTT. The encoded protein is CASSPRRLAGAPGELFF.

The chain carries TRBV14 and TRBJ1-1; TRBD1 agrees at 8 bases. Germline lookup yields CDR1 SGHDN and CDR2 FVKESK. V was pared by 8 bases and J by 3 bases, with 5 bases of the junction left unmatched. There are 13 residues in the CDR3. The CDR3 DNA reads TGTGCCAGCGGACAGGGTTGGGACACTGAAGCTTTCTTT. Translation gives CASGQGWDTEAFF.

The genes are TRBV19 and TRBJ1-2, with a weak D call TRBD1 (5 bases). The CDR3 has 14 amino acids. Looked up from germline, CDR1 is LNHDA and CDR2 is SQIVND (reference sequence). With 3 bases removed from V and 2 bases from J, the gap between germline ends came to 10 bases. CDR3 DNA: TGTGCCAGTAGTATCCAGGGAAACAACTATGGCTACACCTTC. Translation: CASSIQGNNYGYTF.

The CDR3 loop reads CASSLAAAGYEQYF. DNA of the CDR3: TGTGCCAGCAGCTTAGCGGCGGCCGGCTACGAGCAGTACTTC. This sequence joins TRBV11-2 and TRBJ2-7; D gene uncertain. Germline V gives CDR1 SGHAT, CDR2 FQNNGV. Trimming took 1 base from V and 3 from J, leaving 10 bases between them. This CDR3 is 14 amino acids long. Looking up the rest from reference TRBV11-2 and TRBJ2-7 gives the full variable domain: EAGVAQSPRYKIIEKRQSVAFWCNPISGHATLYWYQQILGQGPKLLIQFQNNGVVDDSQLPKDRFSAERLKGVDSTLKIQPAKLEDSAVYLCASSLAAAGYEQYFGPGTRLTVT.

The genes are TRBV5-4 and TRBJ2-1; D assignment may be TRBD1 or TRBD2 (6 bases each). CDR3 length: 17 residues. Trimming cost V 4 bases and J 8 bases, with 25 bases left between them. Germline assignment: CDR1 SGHNT and CDR2 YYREEE (reference sequence). The CDR3 sequence: CASSLEPTGPPGDEQFF. The CDR3 DNA is TGTGCCAGCAGCCTAGAACCGACAGGCCCCCCGGGGGATGAGCAGTTCTTC.

V and J are TRBV10-1 and TRBJ2-2; either TRBD1 or TRBD2 may fit D (5 bases each). V was cut by 7 bases and J by 5 bases, with 8 bases left in between. Per the germline V gene, CDR1 is WNHNN and CDR2 is SYGVQD (reference sequence). The CDR3 runs 12 residues. CDR3 loop: CASTGRTGELFF. The CDR3 nucleotides are TGCGCCAGCACAGGGAGAACCGGGGAGCTGTTTTTT.

The chain uses TRBV7-3 and TRBJ2-5; D remains ambiguous. Germline CDR1 SGHTA, CDR2 FQGTGA. V was shortened by 0 bases and J by 5 bases, with 13 bases between the two germline ends. The CDR3 runs to 15 residues. The CDR3 here is CASSLTGAPTETQYF. The CDR3 DNA follows: TGTGCCAGCAGCTTAACAGGTGCCCCGACGGAGACCCAGTACTTC.

V and J are TRBV11-3 and TRBJ2-7; 12 bases align to TRBD1. V lost 5 bases to trimming and J lost 2 bases; unmatched junction nucleotides: 4. Germline-derived CDR1 and CDR2 are SGHNT and YENEEA. This CDR3 region has 15 residues. CDR3 loop: CASSQGQGATYEQYF. Here the CDR3 DNA reads TGTGCCAGCAGCCAGGGACAGGGGGCGACCTACGAGCAGTACTTC.

Here the CDR3 DNA reads TGTGCCAGCAGGCAAGGGGTTCAGCAGTACTTC. It codes for CASRQGVQQYF. V and J are TRBV6-5 and TRBJ2-7, with D possibly being TRBD1 (5 bases). V lost 6 bases, J lost 8 bases, and 11 bases lay in between. The CDR3 spans 11 residues. Per the germline V gene, CDR1 is MNHEY and CDR2 is SVGAGI.

The V call is TRBV19, the J call TRBJ2-1; possibly TRBD1 or TRBD2 for D (5 bases each). Germline V CDR1 and CDR2: LNHDA, SQIVND (reference sequence). V was clipped by 5 bases and J by 6 bases, with 11 bases between them. The CDR3 totals 13 residues. The CDR3: CASSVGTANEQFF. For the CDR3, the DNA is TGTGCCAGTAGTGTCGGGACGGCCAATGAGCAGTTCTTC.

This clone appeared once. This chain connects TRBV10-3 to TRBJ1-5, with TRBD1 matching 7 bases. The CDR3 covers 14 residues. Germline V CDR1 and CDR2: ENHRY, SYGVKD. The J segment lost 4 bases and the V segment lost 3 bases, leaving 3 bases of the junction unmatched. This CDR3 reads CAISDGTVNQPQHF. The DNA for the CDR3 is TGTGCCATCAGTGATGGGACAGTTAATCAGCCCCAGCATTTT.

This clone was recorded only once. The CDR3 protein is CASSLDQNTEAFF. The DNA of the CDR3 is TGCGCCAGCAGCTTGGACCAGAACACTGAAGCTTTCTTT. The rearrangement joins TRBV5-1 to TRBJ1-1, with no clear D. CDR1 and CDR2 from the germline V gene are SGHRS and YFSETQ. CDR3 length: 13 amino acids. The V gene lost 0 bases and the J gene lost 1 base, with 4 bases spanning the gap.

This clone was seen a few times. This sequence joins TRBV5-1 and TRBJ2-5; tentative D call: TRBD1 (5 bases). The CDR3 consists of 15 residues. Trimming stripped 0 bases from V and 3 bases from J, with 12 bases between. Germline V gives CDR1 SGHRS, CDR2 YFSETQ. The CDR3 region is CASSLALGREETQYF. CDR3 bases: TGCGCCAGCAGCTTGGCCTTGGGCAGGGAAGAGACCCAGTACTTC.